A selection of T cell receptor beta chains follows, all from one sample in a study of breast tumors, draining lymph nodes, adjacent tissues. Each CDR3 protein gets one entry after TCRdb re-called the multiplex PCR reads with MiXCR. The data contain over 200,000 distinct CDR3 sequences, less than 35% of them singletons. The sequencing input was axillary lymph node tissue. The receptors were sampled from a female donor with breast cancer. Some clones in this sample may be carry-over from other donors' samples. CDR3s include the opening cysteine and the closing phenylalanine or tryptophan. The D gene is left open where the match is weak. Clone size appears in some rows only: once, few, many, or a class for an expanded clone.

>few|NA|TRBV6-5|TRBJ2-2
TGTGCCAGCAGTCACGACGGACAACTCCCCGGGGAGCTGTTTTTT
CASSHDGQLPGELFF
>NA|NA|TRBV3-1|TRBJ2-3
TGTGCCAGCAGCCAAGATGCCCCTAGGACAAATACGCAGTATTTT
CASSQDAPRTNTQYF
>many|NA|TRBV13|TRBJ1-3
TGTGCCAGCAGCGGGACACCAATAAGAAACACCATATATTTT
CASSGTPIRNTIYF
>many|NA|TRBV9|TRBJ2-2
TGTGCCAGCAGCGTAGGTTCAGGGGGGTACACCGGGGAGCTGTTTTTT
CASSVGSGGYTGELFF
>few|NA|TRBV29-1|TRBJ1-1
TGCAGCGTTTTTAGGGGGGGGACTGAAGCTTTCTTT
CSVFRGGTEAFF
>many|NA|TRBV10-2|TRBJ2-1
TGCGCCAGCAGTGAGATGGTGGAGGGTGGGCTAGATGAGCAGTTCTTC
CASSEMVEGGLDEQFF
>NA|NA|TRBV7-9|TRBJ2-3
TGTGCCAGCAGCATCTCCGATTTCAGCACAGATACGCAGTATTTT
CASSISDFSTDTQYF
>NA|NA|TRBV11-1|TRBJ2-5
TGTGCCAGCAGCCCAGTTCAGGGCCCCGGGACCCAGTACTTC
CASSPVQGPGTQYF
>NA|TRBD1|TRBV6-5|TRBJ1-3
TGTGCCAGCAGCCCGGGACAGGGTGGTGGAAACACCATATATTTT
CASSPGQGGGNTIYF
>many|TRBD1|TRBV7-6|TRBJ1-3
TGTGCCAGCAGCTTGGACAGGGGAGGGATAGGAAACACCATATATTTT
CASSLDRGGIGNTIYF
>many|NA|TRBV24-1|TRBJ2-1
TGTGTCACCAGTGATTTGCTTCAGGAGACTCAGTTCTTC
CVTSDLLQETQFF
>few|TRBD1|TRBV6-5|TRBJ1-2
TGTGCCAGCAGTCATACCCGACAGGGGAATGGCTACACCTTC
CASSHTRQGNGYTF
>many|NA|TRBV7-6|TRBJ2-7
TGTGCCAGCAGCTTAGGGGGTTGGGCCTACGAGCAGTACTTC
CASSLGGWAYEQYF
>many|NA|TRBV7-2|TRBJ2-2
TGTGCCAGCAGCCCTAACTATGGGGAGACCGGGGAGCTGTTTTTT
CASSPNYGETGELFF
>many|NA|TRBV20-1|TRBJ1-2
TGCAGTGCTAGAGTGTTCTTAAGGGGAGGGGTCGGCTACACCTTC
CSARVFLRGGVGYTF
>NA|NA|TRBV2|TRBJ2-7
TGTGCCAGCAGAGGGGGGGGCAGTAGCTACGAGCAGTACTTC
CASRGGGSSYEQYF
>many|NA|TRBV9|TRBJ2-1
TGTGCCAGCAGCCCTTATAGGGGTGAGCAGTTCTTC
CASSPYRGEQFF
>many|NA|TRBV4-3|TRBJ1-4
TGCGCCAGCAGCCAAGGGGGCAGGGAGAGGGAAAAACTGTTTTTT
CASSQGGREREKLFF
>many|NA|TRBV7-9|TRBJ1-4
TGTGCCAGCAGCTTAGGCGGGGGAGGTGAAAAACTGTTTTTT
CASSLGGGGEKLFF
>many|TRBD1|TRBV24-1|TRBJ1-5
TGTGCCACCAGTGAATCCGTACAGGGGGCTGGCCCCCATGTGCCCCAGCATTTT
CATSESVQGAGPHVPQHF
>NA|NA|TRBV10-3|TRBJ1-4
TGTGCCATCAGCGATCCTGGGGATGAATACGGAAAACTGTTTTTT
CAISDPGDEYGKLFF
>NA|NA|TRBV3-1|TRBJ2-7
TGTGCCAGCAGCCCCGACCATAGGCGCTACGAGCAGTACTTC
CASSPDHRRYEQYF
>NA|NA|TRBV29-1|TRBJ2-3
TGCAGTGCTAGAGGTGGGGGGAGAAGAGATACGCAGTATTTT
CSARGGGRRDTQYF